The clone carrying this T cell receptor (beta chain) was counted a single time. Original processing methods: Nucleated cell counts were estimated from reference gene primer amplification. Measured with immunoSEQ multiplex PCR; TCRdb has only the in-frame clones, and not every one. From that table come the V and J calls and clone size; the DNA was used to work out D and trimming. The sample has some 200,000 clones; 75% to 95% are singletons. These data come from a study of blood T cell repertoires in COVID-19. The overall study: Italy, Spain and the United States were the sources of the convalescent and acute COVID-19 samples. The cDNA or gDNA used as material had been derived from T cells, B-cell-depleted T cells, or PBMCs.

V was cut by 5 bases and J by 3 bases, with 11 bases left in between. The CDR3 sequence is 14 residues long. Germline assignment: CDR1 MNHNS and CDR2 SASEGT. The sample consisted of peripheral blood. V gene TRBV6-1 combines with J gene TRBJ1-5; D uncertain. The receptor was isolated from a man in his fifties or sixties with acute or convalescent COVID-19. CDR3 DNA: TGTGCCAGCAGTTTTGACACGACCAATCAGCCCCAGCATTTT. This encodes CASSFDTTNQPQHF.